This is a list of T cell receptor beta chains from one sample in a study of T cells in Graves' hyperthyroidism and ophthalmopathy. Each CDR3 protein gets one entry after TCRdb re-called the multiplex PCR reads with MiXCR. The sample lists roughly 380,000 distinct CDR3 sequences, 13% seen once, with about 20% in the top ten. The sequenced material came from blood. These receptors were obtained from a man aged 25-45 years with Graves' hyperthyroidism that later progressed to Graves' ophthalmopathy. Each CDR3 is given with its conserved first and last residue. Fields, in order: J gene, D gene, clone size, V gene, CDR3 DNA, CDR3 protein. The D gene is left open where the match is weak. The size field is filled for only some rows; it gives once, few, many or a size class.

J: TRBJ2-7; D: -; size: many; V: TRBV28; DNA: TGTGCCAGCAGTTTGTCAGGGTTCTCCTACGAGCAGTACTTC; CDR3: CASSLSGFSYEQYF
J: TRBJ1-5; D: -; size: -; V: TRBV10-2; DNA: TGCGCCAGCAGTGGGGAATGGGGAAGAGAGAATCAGCCCCAGCATTTT; CDR3: CASSGEWGRENQPQHF
J: TRBJ2-3; D: TRBD2; size: -; V: TRBV20-1; DNA: TGCAGTGCTCCAAGCGGGGGGCGGGCGGATACGCAGTATTTT; CDR3: CSAPSGGRADTQYF
J: TRBJ2-3; D: -; size: -; V: TRBV30; DNA: TGTGCCCGGAGTGTACACAGCACAGATACGCAGTATTTT; CDR3: CARSVHSTDTQYF
J: TRBJ1-6; D: TRBD1; size: few; V: TRBV5-1; DNA: TGCGCCAGCAGTAGACAGGGGGCGTATAATTCACCCCTCCACTTT; CDR3: CASSRQGAYNSPLHF
J: TRBJ2-7; D: -; size: many; V: TRBV11-1; DNA: TGTGCCAGCACCGGGGGTCAGGGTCGTTCCTACGAGCAGTACTTC; CDR3: CASTGGQGRSYEQYF
J: TRBJ2-7; D: -; size: -; V: TRBV20-1; DNA: TGCAGTGCTAGTGCCCCGAGCCCCTACGAGCAGTACTTC; CDR3: CSASAPSPYEQYF
J: TRBJ1-1; D: -; size: many; V: TRBV3-1; DNA: TGTGCCAGCAGCCCCGCCGGGTCGGAAGTGAGGAACACTGAAGCTTTCTTT; CDR3: CASSPAGSEVRNTEAFF
J: TRBJ1-2; D: -; size: few; V: TRBV28; DNA: TGTGCCAGCAGTTTATCAGGGGCCTCAAACTATGGCTACACCTTC; CDR3: CASSLSGASNYGYTF
J: TRBJ1-6; D: TRBD1; size: -; V: TRBV6-1; DNA: TGTGCCAGCAACCAACAGGGGTCCTATAATTCACCCCTCCACTTT; CDR3: CASNQQGSYNSPLHF
J: TRBJ1-2; D: -; size: many; V: TRBV27; DNA: TGTGCCAGCGGATGGGTCGGCTACACCTTC; CDR3: CASGWVGYTF
J: TRBJ2-1; D: -; size: few; V: TRBV9; DNA: TGTGCCAGCAGCGTAGTCGGAGACTCCTACAATGAGCAGTTCTTC; CDR3: CASSVVGDSYNEQFF
J: TRBJ2-5; D: TRBD1; size: -; V: TRBV27; DNA: TGTGCCAGCAGTCCCGCGGACAGGGTTCAAGAGACCCAGTACTTC; CDR3: CASSPADRVQETQYF
J: TRBJ1-4; D: -; size: many; V: TRBV5-1; DNA: TGCGCCAGCAGCGAAGAAGGAGAAAAACTGTTTTTT; CDR3: CASSEEGEKLFF
J: TRBJ2-3; D: -; size: -; V: TRBV4-2; DNA: TGTGCCAGCAGCCAAGTGGCTCAGGCAGATACGCAGTATTTT; CDR3: CASSQVAQADTQYF
J: TRBJ1-5; D: -; size: -; V: TRBV19; DNA: TGTGCCAGTACCACCCGCCTGAGTGGGAGGGGAAGAAGTCAGCCCCAGCATTTT; CDR3: CASTTRLSGRGRSQPQHF
J: TRBJ2-5; D: -; size: few; V: TRBV14; DNA: TGTGCCAGCAGCCAAGATGCGGAGACCCAGTACTTC; CDR3: CASSQDAETQYF
J: TRBJ2-1; D: TRBD2; size: many; V: TRBV30; DNA: TGTGCCTGGAGTTTAGGCTTGGGAGGGAATGAGCAGTTCTTC; CDR3: CAWSLGLGGNEQFF
J: TRBJ2-7; D: TRBD2; size: once; V: TRBV20-1; DNA: TGCAGTGCGTTCACTAGCGGGAGTCCCTACGAGCAGTACTTC; CDR3: CSAFTSGSPYEQYF
J: TRBJ1-5; D: -; size: many; V: TRBV3-1; DNA: TGTGCCAGCAGCCAAGATTCCCTATTAGAGGGGCGCGGCAATCAGCCCCAGCATTTT; CDR3: CASSQDSLLEGRGNQPQHF
J: TRBJ2-5; D: -; size: many; V: TRBV11-3; DNA: TGTGCCAGCAGCTTAGATCCCAGGGGGGGCCATCAGACCCAGTACTTC; CDR3: CASSLDPRGGHQTQYF
J: TRBJ2-7; D: TRBD2; size: many; V: TRBV12-3/TRBV12-4; DNA: TGTGCCAGCAGTTTAGCCGGGGGGGCAGACGAGCAGTACTTC; CDR3: CASSLAGGADEQYF
J: TRBJ2-7; D: TRBD1; size: -; V: TRBV29-1; DNA: TGCAGCGTTGAAGAGGGACAGGGGCTTGCCTACGAGCAGTACTTC; CDR3: CSVEEGQGLAYEQYF
J: TRBJ2-7; D: TRBD1; size: -; V: TRBV19; DNA: TGTGCCAGTACCATTGGGACAGGGGGCGGCTACGAGCAGTACTTC; CDR3: CASTIGTGGGYEQYF
J: TRBJ1-2; D: TRBD1; size: -; V: TRBV20-1; DNA: TGCAGTGCTAGAACGGTACAGGGGACTATGCGCTACACCTTC; CDR3: CSARTVQGTMRYTF
J: TRBJ2-1; D: -; size: once; V: TRBV6-2/TRBV6-3; DNA: TGTGCCAGCAGTTACAGTGGCGGCGGGACAAAGTTCTTC; CDR3: CASSYSGGGTKFF
J: TRBJ2-7; D: TRBD1; size: few; V: TRBV7-2; DNA: TGTGCCAGCAGCGCCGCCGGGACAGGTGTCCTCTACGAGCAGTACTTC; CDR3: CASSAAGTGVLYEQYF
J: TRBJ1-6; D: -; size: -; V: TRBV4-1; DNA: TGCGCCAGCAGCCTCATACCCTTAACTAGCTCACCCCTCCACTTT; CDR3: CASSLIPLTSSPLHF
J: TRBJ2-2; D: -; size: -; V: TRBV7-6; DNA: TGTGCCAGCAGGAGAGGGGTTAACACCGGGGAGCTGTTTTTT; CDR3: CASRRGVNTGELFF
J: TRBJ1-1; D: -; size: many; V: TRBV6-1; DNA: TGTGCCAGCATGAAGGGGGGGGCGCCGATCTTCACTGAAGCTTTCTTT; CDR3: CASMKGGAPIFTEAFF
J: TRBJ1-1; D: -; size: many; V: TRBV20-1; DNA: TGCAGTGCTAGAGAAGGTGGACCGAACACTGAAGCTTTCTTT; CDR3: CSAREGGPNTEAFF
J: TRBJ1-5; D: TRBD1; size: many; V: TRBV7-9; DNA: TGTGCCAGCAGCTCAGGGGGACGTGGCAATCAGCCCCAGCATTTT; CDR3: CASSSGGRGNQPQHF
J: TRBJ2-1; D: -; size: many; V: TRBV11-2; DNA: TGTGCCAGCAGCTTAGCGGTGGGGGGTTCCTACAATGAGCAGTTCTTC; CDR3: CASSLAVGGSYNEQFF
J: TRBJ1-1; D: TRBD1; size: many; V: TRBV6-1; DNA: TGTGCCAGCAGCCCCGGACAGGGGTGGACTTTCTTT; CDR3: CASSPGQGWTFF
J: TRBJ1-4; D: TRBD1; size: many; V: TRBV27; DNA: TGTGCCACCGGGACAGGGGATGAAAAACTGTTTTTT; CDR3: CATGTGDEKLFF
J: TRBJ2-1; D: TRBD2; size: few; V: TRBV7-8; DNA: TGTGCCAGCAGCCGGCGGACTAGCGGGAGCAATGAGCAGTTCTTC; CDR3: CASSRRTSGSNEQFF
J: TRBJ1-6; D: -; size: -; V: TRBV29-1; DNA: TGCAGCGTTGGGGGTCGGTCTAATTCACCCCTCCACTTT; CDR3: CSVGGRSNSPLHF
J: TRBJ2-4; D: -; size: many; V: TRBV28; DNA: TGTGCCAGCAGTTTCCTTGAGACAGTCCTAGGGGGGGCCAAAAACATTCAGTACTTC; CDR3: CASSFLETVLGGAKNIQYF
J: TRBJ1-2; D: TRBD1; size: few; V: TRBV4-1; DNA: TGCGCCAGCAGCCAAGGGGACAGAGCTAACTATGGCTACACCTTC; CDR3: CASSQGDRANYGYTF
J: TRBJ2-3; D: -; size: few; V: TRBV25-1; DNA: TGTGCCAGCAGTGAACAAAGGGGACCTAATACGCAGTATTTT; CDR3: CASSEQRGPNTQYF
J: TRBJ2-7; D: -; size: few; V: TRBV20-1; DNA: TGCAGTGCTAGAGGTAGGGGTAGATACGAGCAGTACTTC; CDR3: CSARGRGRYEQYF
J: TRBJ2-6; D: -; size: -; V: TRBV28; DNA: TGTGCCAGCAGTTTCGGCGGGCAAAGGGCTGGGGCCAACGTCCTGACTTTC; CDR3: CASSFGGQRAGANVLTF
J: TRBJ2-1; D: -; size: many; V: TRBV6-1; DNA: TGTGCCAGCAGCCCCGTTCCCTGGGGGCCAGGAGAGCAGTTCTTC; CDR3: CASSPVPWGPGEQFF
J: TRBJ2-4; D: -; size: -; V: TRBV28; DNA: TGTGCCAGCAGTTCTCTGTATGTTCAGACACCGTTTTACCAAAACATTCAGTACTTC; CDR3: CASSSLYVQTPFYQNIQYF
J: TRBJ2-1; D: -; size: -; V: TRBV12-3/TRBV12-4; DNA: TGTGCCAGCAGTTTCTCGACAGAGCAGTTCTTC; CDR3: CASSFSTEQFF
J: TRBJ2-5; D: TRBD2; size: many; V: TRBV11-2; DNA: TGTGCCAGCAGCTTAGAGTCGGGGGGGACCCAGTACTTC; CDR3: CASSLESGGTQYF
J: TRBJ1-6; D: -; size: many; V: TRBV2; DNA: TGTGCCAGCAAAACCTCCACAGGGAATAATTCACCCCTCCACTTT; CDR3: CASKTSTGNNSPLHF
J: TRBJ2-5; D: -; size: few; V: TRBV9; DNA: TGTGCCAGCAGCTCAAAAGAGGGGTATAGGAGGGGGACCCAGTACTTC; CDR3: CASSSKEGYRRGTQYF
J: TRBJ2-2; D: -; size: few; V: TRBV7-9; DNA: TGTGCCAGCAAACCTGGACAAGACACCGGGGAGCTGTTTTTT; CDR3: CASKPGQDTGELFF
J: TRBJ1-1; D: TRBD1; size: -; V: TRBV6-1; DNA: TGTGCCAGCAGTGCTGAGGGGGCGGGTACCATGAACACTGAAGCTTTCTTT; CDR3: CASSAEGAGTMNTEAFF
J: TRBJ2-7; D: TRBD1; size: -; V: TRBV5-1; DNA: TGCGCCAGCGGCCGGGACAGGGTCTACGAGCAGTACTTC; CDR3: CASGRDRVYEQYF
J: TRBJ2-5; D: -; size: many; V: TRBV13; DNA: TGTGCCAGCAGCCCAAGAGGGGGGGGGTATCAAGAGACCCAGTACTTC; CDR3: CASSPRGGGYQETQYF
J: TRBJ1-4; D: -; size: many; V: TRBV11-2; DNA: TGTGCCAGCAGCAAAGACCGGGACATTAATGAAAAGCTGTTTTTT; CDR3: CASSKDRDINEKLFF
J: TRBJ1-2; D: TRBD1; size: many; V: TRBV7-8; DNA: TGTGCCAGCAGCTCCTCCGGGACAGGATTGTTGTATGGCTACACCTTC; CDR3: CASSSSGTGLLYGYTF